The clone carrying this T cell receptor (beta chain) showed up just once. The V gene end was trimmed by 0 bases and the J gene end by 5 bases; junction bases not matched to a gene: 4. Per germline, CDR1 GTSNPN and CDR2 SVGIG (reference sequence). CDR3 length: 14 amino acids. RNA was extracted with the RNeasy kit, and a quantity of roughly 0.5 to 1 ug was reverse transcribed using random hexamers. Across 54 Vbeta and 13 Jbeta, immunoSEQ multiplex PCR amplified TCR beta CDR3. Via MiXCR, TCRdb re-called the immunoSEQ multiplex PCR reads, giving one row per CDR3 protein. The table records 150,000 to 200,000 distinct CDR3 sequences, roughly 94% of them present only once. Controls comprised healthy donors matched for age and sex. These data belong to a study of CD8 T cells in Susac syndrome.

Sequencing was carried out using CD4+ T cells from PBMCs. The TCR comes from a human donor in good health. The rearrangement links TRBV30 to TRBJ2-5; 9 nucleotides agree with TRBD2. The CDR3 loop reads CAWSVAGGWETQYF. The CDR3 bases are TGTGCCTGGAGTGTAGCGGGAGGTTGGGAGACCCAGTACTTC.